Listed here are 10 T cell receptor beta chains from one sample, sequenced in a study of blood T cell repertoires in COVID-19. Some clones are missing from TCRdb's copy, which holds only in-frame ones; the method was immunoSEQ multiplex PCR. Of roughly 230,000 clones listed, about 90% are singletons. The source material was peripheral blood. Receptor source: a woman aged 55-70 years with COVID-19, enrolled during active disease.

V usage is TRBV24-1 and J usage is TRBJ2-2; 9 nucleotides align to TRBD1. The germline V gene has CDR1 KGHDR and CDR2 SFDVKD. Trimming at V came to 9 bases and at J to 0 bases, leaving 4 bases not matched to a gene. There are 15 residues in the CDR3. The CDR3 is CATGGTGSNTGELFF. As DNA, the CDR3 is TGTGCCACCGGCGGGACAGGGTCGAACACCGGGGAGCTGTTTTTT.

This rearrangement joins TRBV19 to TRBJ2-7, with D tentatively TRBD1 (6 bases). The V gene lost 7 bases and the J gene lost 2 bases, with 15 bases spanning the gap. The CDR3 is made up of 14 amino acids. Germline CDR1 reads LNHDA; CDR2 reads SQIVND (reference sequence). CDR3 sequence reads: CASNDRFYAYEQYF. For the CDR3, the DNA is TGTGCCAGTAACGACAGGTTTTATGCCTACGAGCAGTACTTC.

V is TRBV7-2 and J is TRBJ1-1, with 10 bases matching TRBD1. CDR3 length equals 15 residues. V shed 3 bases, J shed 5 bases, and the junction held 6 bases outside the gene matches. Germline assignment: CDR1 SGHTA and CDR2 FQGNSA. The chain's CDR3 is CASSFQTGGFTEAFF. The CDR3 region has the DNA TGTGCCAGCAGCTTCCAGACAGGGGGCTTTACTGAAGCTTTCTTT. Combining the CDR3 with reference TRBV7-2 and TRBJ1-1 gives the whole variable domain GAGVSQSPSNKVTEKGKDVELRCDPISGHTALYWYRQSLGQGLEFLIYFQGNSAPDKSGLPSDRFSAERTGGSVSTLTIQRTQQEDSAVYLCASSFQTGGFTEAFFGQGTRLTVV.

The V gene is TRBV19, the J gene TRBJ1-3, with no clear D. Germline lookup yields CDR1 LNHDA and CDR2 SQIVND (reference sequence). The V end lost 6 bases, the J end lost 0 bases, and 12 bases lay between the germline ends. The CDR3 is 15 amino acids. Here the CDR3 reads CASSPSSGSGNTIYF. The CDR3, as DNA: TGTGCCAGTAGCCCGTCATCGGGCTCTGGAAACACCATATATTTT.

In nucleotides, the CDR3 is TGCGCCAGCAGCCAACAGACAGGGGTAAGCAATCAGCCCCAGCATTTT. This encodes CASSQQTGVSNQPQHF. The chain combines TRBV4-1 with TRBJ1-5; 8 bases map to TRBD1. The J segment lost 1 base and the V segment lost 2 bases, leaving 4 bases of the junction unmatched. CDR3 size: 16 residues. CDR1 and CDR2 from the germline V gene are MGHRA and YSYEKL.

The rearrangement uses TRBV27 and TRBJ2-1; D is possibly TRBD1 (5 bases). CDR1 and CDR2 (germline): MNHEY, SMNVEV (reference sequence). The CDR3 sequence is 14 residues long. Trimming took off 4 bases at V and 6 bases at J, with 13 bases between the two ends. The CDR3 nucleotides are TGTGCCAGCAGTTCTTATGACAGACCCAATGAGCAGTTCTTC. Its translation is CASSSYDRPNEQFF.

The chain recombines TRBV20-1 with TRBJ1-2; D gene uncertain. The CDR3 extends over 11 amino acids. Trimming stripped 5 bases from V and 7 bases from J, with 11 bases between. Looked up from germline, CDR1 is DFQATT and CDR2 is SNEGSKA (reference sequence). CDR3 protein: CSAPGTTGYTF. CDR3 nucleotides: TGCAGTGCTCCGGGAACCACTGGCTACACCTTC.

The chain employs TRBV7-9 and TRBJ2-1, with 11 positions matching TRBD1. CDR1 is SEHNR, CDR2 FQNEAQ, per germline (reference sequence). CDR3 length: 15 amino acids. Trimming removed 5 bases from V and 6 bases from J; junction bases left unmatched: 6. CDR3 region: CASSRGQGGSNEQFF. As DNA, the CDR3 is TGTGCCAGCAGCCGGGGACAGGGGGGTAGCAATGAGCAGTTCTTC.

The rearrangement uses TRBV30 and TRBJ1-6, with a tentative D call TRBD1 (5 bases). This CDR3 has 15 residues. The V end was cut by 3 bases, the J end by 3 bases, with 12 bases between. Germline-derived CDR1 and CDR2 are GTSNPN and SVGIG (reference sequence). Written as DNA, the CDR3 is TGTGCCTGGAGGGGGGGGTTAATCTATAATTCACCCCTCCACTTT. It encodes CAWRGGLIYNSPLHF.

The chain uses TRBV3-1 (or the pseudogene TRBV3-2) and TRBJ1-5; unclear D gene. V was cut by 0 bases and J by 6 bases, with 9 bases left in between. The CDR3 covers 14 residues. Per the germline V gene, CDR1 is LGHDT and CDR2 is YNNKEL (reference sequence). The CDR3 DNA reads TGTGCCAGCAGCCAAGATGGGAGGGTTCAGCCCCAGCATTTT. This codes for CASSQDGRVQPQHF.